Below are 23 T cell receptor beta chains sequenced from a single sample in a study of cytomegalovirus exposure and HLA in healthy donors. The primer mix had 60 Vbeta and 13 Jbeta primers. Sequencing was performed with immunoSEQ multiplex PCR; in TCRdb, only in-frame clones are kept and a portion is missing. The sample carries about 200,000 clones, about 85% recorded once. Sequencing was done on a sample of PBMCs. The source is a male donor in good health and CMV-seropositive.

The chain combines TRBV30 with TRBJ2-5; 7 positions match TRBD1. J gave up 6 bases and V 5 bases, and 9 bases lay outside the gene matches. In germline, CDR1 is GTSNPN, CDR2 SVGIG (reference sequence). This CDR3 has 13 amino acids. CDR3: CAWRGQSGKTQYF. The CDR3 region has the DNA TGTGCCTGGCGGGGACAGTCGGGGAAGACCCAGTACTTC.

This rearrangement joins TRBV6-1 to TRBJ1-2; D possibly corresponds to TRBD1 (6 bases). Germline-derived CDR1 and CDR2 are MNHNS and SASEGT. The ends were cut back, 8 bases at V and 1 base at J, with 17 bases in the middle. There are 15 residues in the CDR3. CDR3 nucleotides: TGTGCCAGCGTTCCCTGGCCAGGGGTTAACTATGGCTACACCTTC. Residues: CASVPWPGVNYGYTF.

The V and J genes are TRBV13 and TRBJ2-1; TRBD1 aligns across 9 bases. The ends lost 4 bases at V and 5 bases at J; junction bases unmatched: 6. The CDR3 is 15 residues long. Germline V CDR1 and CDR2: PRHDT, FYEKMQ (reference sequence). This CDR3 reads CASSYGTGHDNEQFF. CDR3 sequence (DNA): TGTGCCAGCAGCTATGGGACAGGGCACGACAATGAGCAGTTCTTC.

The chain couples TRBV5-1 to TRBJ1-5, with 9 nucleotides matching TRBD1. CDR1 and CDR2 (germline): SGHRS, YFSETQ. V lost 5 bases and J lost 7; bases outside the gene matches: 7. This CDR3 contains 14 residues. The CDR3 spells CASRPGQGQQPQHF. CDR3 sequence (DNA): TGCGCCAGCAGACCTGGACAGGGGCAACAGCCCCAGCATTTT.

The chain carries TRBV7-9 and TRBJ1-3, with no clear D. V lost 6 bases and J lost 0, with 15 bases in between. CDR3 length: 16 amino acids. Germline V gene lookup returns CDR1 SEHNR and CDR2 FQNEAQ (reference sequence). Written as DNA, the CDR3 is TGTGCCAGCAGGGACTATGACACCGACTCTGGAAACACCATATATTTT. Translating gives CASRDYDTDSGNTIYF.

This clone has a single count. V is TRBV13 and J is TRBJ1-1; TRBD1 aligns across 7 bases. V shed 5 bases, J shed 5 bases, and the junction held 8 bases outside the gene matches. The CDR3 is made up of 14 amino acids. From germline, CDR1 is PRHDT and CDR2 FYEKMQ (reference sequence). The CDR3 DNA sequence: TGTGCCAGCAGCACTTTAAGGGGGCGGACTGAAGCTTTCTTT. Protein: CASSTLRGRTEAFF. Using reference TRBV13 and TRBJ1-1 for the parts outside the CDR3, the full variable domain is AAGVIQSPRHLIKEKRETATLKCYPIPRHDTVYWYQQGPGQDPQFLISFYEKMQSDKGSIPDRFSAQQFSDYHSELNMSSLELGDSALYFCASSTLRGRTEAFFGQGTRLTVV.

The chain links TRBV15 to TRBJ1-3; TRBD1 agrees at 9 bases. This CDR3 comprises 15 residues. Germline trimming cut 0 bases from V and 10 bases from J; bases unmatched to any gene: 7. Germline-derived CDR1 and CDR2 are LNHNV and YYDKDF (reference sequence). The CDR3 nucleotides are TGTGCCACCAGCAGAGATAGGACAGGGGTGCGGACCATATATTTT. Encoded protein: CATSRDRTGVRTIYF.

The rearrangement uses TRBV5-1 and TRBJ1-1; TRBD1 might be the D (5 bases). Germline V gene sequence: CDR1 SGHRS, CDR2 YFSETQ. The V gene lost 0 bases and the J gene lost 11 bases, with 17 bases spanning the gap. The CDR3 spans 14 residues. DNA for the CDR3: TGCGCCAGCAGCTTGGAGGGGCAGTCCAGGGCGGCTTTCTTT. It yields the protein CASSLEGQSRAAFF.

This sequence joins TRBV18 and TRBJ1-3; 7 bases agree with TRBD1. V lost 4 bases, J lost 1 base, and 10 bases stayed unmatched. This CDR3 contains 17 residues. CDR1 KGHSH and CDR2 LQKENI come from the germline V gene. DNA of the CDR3: TGTGCCAGCTCACGGATGGGGACAGCTGCTTCTGGAAACACCATATATTTT. Protein sequence: CASSRMGTAASGNTIYF.

This clone appeared a single time. This sequence joins TRBV9 and TRBJ2-7; a weak D match, TRBD1 (6 bases). The CDR3 totals 14 residues. V lost 4 bases, J lost 1 base, and 12 bases lay in between. Germline lookup yields CDR1 SGDLS and CDR2 YYNGEE. CDR3 in amino acids: CASSTADRSYEQYF. As DNA, the CDR3 is TGTGCCAGCAGCACGGCGGACAGATCCTACGAGCAGTACTTC.

A few counts support this clone. The chain is built from TRBV5-4 and TRBJ2-1; 10 positions match TRBD2. CDR1 SGHNT and CDR2 YYREEE come from the germline V gene (reference sequence). The CDR3 consists of 17 residues. V gave up 0 bases and J gave up 10 bases; unmatched junction bases: 13. In DNA, the CDR3 is TGTGCCAGCAGCTTGGTTAGTGCTAGCGGGAGCGGGACGGAGCAGTTCTTC. This codes for CASSLVSASGSGTEQFF.

This clone turned up a few times. The chain has TRBV7-9 and TRBJ1-1; 8 bases line up with TRBD1. Germline CDR1 and CDR2: SEHNR and FQNEAQ (reference sequence). CDR3 size: 16 residues. V shed 6 bases and J 6 bases; nucleotides not matched to a gene: 15. The CDR3 sequence is CASRPNLRGRIPEAFF. CDR3 in DNA: TGTGCCAGCAGGCCCAACCTCAGGGGGCGCATTCCTGAAGCTTTCTTT.

This sequence joins TRBV10-1 and TRBJ2-2; D might be TRBD1 (6 bases). V was clipped by 0 bases and J by 2 bases, with 13 bases between them. The CDR3 runs 17 residues. CDR1 is WNHNN, CDR2 SYGVQD, per germline (reference sequence). CDR3 bases: TGCGCCAGCAGTGAGTCGACCCGGACAGATAACACCGGGGAGCTGTTTTTT. This translates into CASSESTRTDNTGELFF.

This sequence joins TRBV18 and TRBJ2-7; D might be TRBD1 (6 bases). V was cut by 3 bases and J by 0 bases, with 12 bases left in between. Germline CDR1 and CDR2: KGHSH and LQKENI. This CDR3 is built from 15 residues. CDR3 coding DNA: TGTGCCAGCTCACCCCCCGACAGGTTCTCCTACGAGCAGTACTTC. Its protein is CASSPPDRFSYEQYF.

The genes are TRBV11-3 and TRBJ2-1, with TRBD2 matching over 8 bases. CDR1 and CDR2 (germline): SGHNT, YENEEA. With 4 bases clipped from V and 7 bases from J, the junction kept 9 bases outside the gene matches. The CDR3 extends over 15 amino acids. The CDR3 here is CASSWGLDSRNEQFF. The CDR3, as DNA: TGTGCCAGCAGCTGGGGACTAGACTCTAGGAATGAGCAGTTCTTC.

The count of this clone is one. The CDR3 DNA sequence: TGTGCCAGCAGCTCACCCGGGACAGGGGGTATCTTGTATGGCTACACCTTC. Translation: CASSSPGTGGILYGYTF. The chain has TRBV21-1 and TRBJ1-2; the table assigns TRBD1, which was not confirmed against the DNA. TRBV21-1 is a listed pseudogene. The CDR3 sequence is 17 residues long.

This chain joins TRBV18 and TRBJ2-7; TRBD2 agrees at 14 bases. With 2 bases clipped from V and 3 bases from J, the junction kept 6 bases outside the gene matches. The CDR3 sequence is 17 residues long. Germline V gene lookup returns CDR1 KGHSH and CDR2 LQKENI. CDR3 loop: CASSPGGLAGEVYEQYF. The CDR3 region has the DNA TGTGCCAGCTCACCAGGGGGACTAGCGGGAGAAGTCTACGAGCAGTACTTC. Full variable domain (missing parts from reference TRBV18 and TRBJ2-7): NAGVMQNPRHLVRRRGQEARLRCSPMKGHSHVYWYRQLPEEGLKFMVYLQKENIIDESGMPKERFSAEFPKEGPSILRIQQVVRGDSAAYFCASSPGGLAGEVYEQYFGPGTRLTVT.

V is TRBV9 and J is TRBJ2-1, with 8 nucleotides matching TRBD2. The germline V gene encodes CDR1 SGDLS and CDR2 YYNGEE. The CDR3 covers 15 residues. V shed 4 bases, J shed 4 bases, and the junction held 7 bases outside the gene matches. This CDR3 reads CASSPASGWYNEQFF. DNA for the CDR3: TGTGCCAGCAGCCCCGCTAGCGGGTGGTACAATGAGCAGTTCTTC. Using reference TRBV9 and TRBJ2-1 for the parts outside the CDR3, the full variable domain is DSGVTQTPKHLITATGQRVTLRCSPRSGDLSVYWYQQSLDQGLQFLIQYYNGEERAKGNILERFSAQQFPDLHSELNLSSLELGDSALYFCASSPASGWYNEQFFGPGTRLTVL.

The rearrangement joins TRBV5-6 to TRBJ2-7, with 9 bases matching TRBD1. Germline CDR1 SGHDT, CDR2 YYEEEE. This CDR3 region has 14 residues. With 4 bases clipped from V and 4 bases from J, the junction kept 6 bases outside the gene matches. This chain's CDR3 is CASSPTGGIYEQYF. CDR3 coding DNA: TGTGCCAGCAGCCCGACAGGGGGAATATACGAGCAGTACTTC. The variable domain in full, with the rest retrieved from reference TRBV5-6 and TRBJ2-7, is DAGVTQSPTHLIKTRGQQVTLRCSPKSGHDTVSWYQQALGQGPQFIFQYYEEEERQRGNFPDRFSGHQFPNYSSELNVNALLLGDSALYLCASSPTGGIYEQYFGPGTRLTVT.

V and J are TRBV9 and TRBJ2-5, with 7 bases aligning to TRBD2. This CDR3 comprises 20 residues. V dropped 7 bases and J dropped 2; count of bases not matched to a gene: 26. Germline CDR1 and CDR2: SGDLS and YYNGEE. CDR3 nucleotides: TGTGCCAGCTCTGAGGGGAGTAAAAGGGGAATACGGGGGGAACAAGAGACCCAGTACTTC. Translated: CASSEGSKRGIRGEQETQYF.

This chain connects TRBV19 to TRBJ2-7, with 9 bases fitting TRBD1. Germline V gene data show CDR1 as LNHDA and CDR2 as SQIVND (reference sequence). The CDR3 has 15 residues. The junction had 6 bases not matched to a gene; V was cut back by 1 base and J by 5 bases. The CDR3 loop is CASSIGRTGGDEQYF. CDR3 nucleotides: TGTGCCAGTAGTATAGGTAGAACAGGGGGCGACGAGCAGTACTTC.

The chain joins TRBV6-5 to TRBJ2-5; 9 nucleotides agree with TRBD2. The V gene end was trimmed by 6 bases and the J gene end by 4 bases; junction bases not matched to a gene: 9. CDR3 length: 15 amino acids. Germline CDR1 is MNHEY and CDR2 is SVGAGI. The CDR3 sequence: CASRSTAGGRETQYF. The CDR3 DNA is TGTGCCAGCAGGTCAACCGCGGGGGGGCGAGAGACCCAGTACTTC.

The chain employs TRBV4-1 and TRBJ2-2, with D tentatively TRBD2 (5 bases). The CDR3 spans 14 residues. V dropped 3 bases and J dropped 4 bases, with 9 bases sitting between them. Germline loops: CDR1 MGHRA, CDR2 YSYEKL. CDR3 nucleotide sequence: TGCGCCAGCAGCCAGGCGGACTTCACCGGGGAGCTGTTTTTT. Its translation is CASSQADFTGELFF.